The clone carrying this TCR beta chain was recorded only once. The V and J ends lost 2 bases and 4 bases respectively, with 14 bases between them. CDR1 MNHNS and CDR2 SASEGT come from the germline V gene. The CDR3 loop spans 15 amino acids. The sample is drawn from a study of blood T cell repertoires in COVID-19. Study as a whole: The United States, Italy and Spain supplied acute and convalescent COVID-19 samples.

Here immunoSEQ multiplex PCR was the method, and the copy in TCRdb shows in-frame clones only, minus some. Among some 80,000 clones listed, roughly 80% were seen once. The chain employs TRBV6-1 and TRBJ2-5; tentatively, D is TRBD1 (5 bases). This TCR was sampled from a woman in her sixties or seventies with acute or convalescent COVID-19. The sequenced material came from peripheral blood. The CDR3 DNA reads as TGTGCCAGCAGTGAAAGAAGCAGGGTGGCAGAGACCCAGTACTTC. Translation gives CASSERSRVAETQYF.